Listed here are 9 T cell receptor beta chains from one sample, sequenced in a study of shared clonotypes between healthy human individuals. Profiled with immunoSEQ multiplex PCR; TCRdb holds only in-frame clones, not every one. In the table there are 2 million to 2.5 million clones, approximately 94% of which are singletons. Material for sequencing was naive CD4+ T cells sorted from blood. The subset is: CD45RA+ positively selected. The receptors shown here come from a man aged 18 to 29 in good health.

The chain joins TRBV7-6 to TRBJ2-3, with 9 bases fitting TRBD1. V lost 5 bases, J lost 3 bases, and 6 bases stayed unmatched. CDR1 SGHVS and CDR2 FNYEAQ come from the germline V gene. The CDR3 extends over 15 amino acids. The CDR3 is CASSVTGTGTDTQYF. As DNA, the CDR3 is TGTGCCAGCAGCGTTACCGGGACAGGGACAGATACGCAGTATTTT.

This chain joins TRBV18 and TRBJ2-7; no firm D call. Germline values: CDR1 KGHSH, CDR2 LQKENI. This CDR3 is built from 16 residues. Between the trimmed V and J ends, which lost 2 bases and 0 bases, there was a span of 14 bases. The CDR3 here is CASSPFLGPGSYEQYF. CDR3 coding DNA: TGTGCCAGCTCACCATTCCTTGGGCCCGGCTCCTACGAGCAGTACTTC. The full variable domain, rest sourced from reference TRBV18 and TRBJ2-7, is NAGVMQNPRHLVRRRGQEARLRCSPMKGHSHVYWYRQLPEEGLKFMVYLQKENIIDESGMPKERFSAEFPKEGPSILRIQQVVRGDSAAYFCASSPFLGPGSYEQYFGPGTRLTVT.

The V and J genes are TRBV7-2 and TRBJ1-5; 8 bases match TRBD1. Unmatched junction bases numbered 2, after V lost 4 bases and J lost 3 bases. This CDR3 has 14 amino acids. Germline CDR1 reads SGHTA; CDR2 reads FQGNSA. The CDR3 spells CASSWGQVNQPQHF. The CDR3 region has the DNA TGTGCCAGCAGCTGGGGACAGGTCAATCAGCCCCAGCATTTT.

V gene TRBV27 combines with J gene TRBJ1-1; 8 bases line up with TRBD1. This CDR3 is built from 14 residues. J lost 2 bases, V lost 5 bases, and 4 bases had no gene match. The germline gives CDR1 MNHEY, CDR2 SMNVEV (reference sequence). The CDR3 is CASSRTGTNTEAFF. The CDR3 region has the DNA TGTGCCAGCAGTCGGACAGGGACAAACACTGAAGCTTTCTTT.

V is TRBV3-1 (or the pseudogene TRBV3-2) and J is TRBJ2-7; D ambiguous. The CDR3 spans 9 residues. V shed 10 bases and J shed 5 bases, with 6 bases lying between them. The germline gives CDR1 LGHDT, CDR2 YNNKEL (reference sequence). CDR3: CATIDEQYF. The CDR3 DNA reads as TGTGCCACCATCGACGAGCAGTACTTC.

This rearrangement joins TRBV19 to TRBJ2-4; maybe TRBD2 (6 bases). The CDR3 has 13 residues. With 9 bases removed from V and 1 base from J, the gap between germline ends came to 10 bases. CDR1 is LNHDA, CDR2 SQIVND, per germline (reference sequence). The CDR3 nucleotides read TGTGCCAGCGGGAGTATCGCCAAAAACATTCAGTACTTC. Its translation is CASGSIAKNIQYF. Full variable domain (missing parts from reference TRBV19 and TRBJ2-4): DGGITQSPKYLFRKEGQNVTLSCEQNLNHDAMYWYRQDPGQGLRLIYYSQIVNDFQKGDIAEGYSVSREKKESFPLTVTSAQKNPTAFYLCASGSIAKNIQYFGAGTRLSVL.

This chain joins TRBV18 and TRBJ2-7, with TRBD2 matching 9 bases. With 0 bases clipped from V and 9 bases from J, the junction kept 15 bases outside the gene matches. Germline CDR1 and CDR2: KGHSH and LQKENI. The CDR3 runs to 17 residues. CDR3 DNA sequence: TGTGCCAGCTCACCACCAAATAGCGGGAGCCGGTCCTTCGCGCAGTACTTC. Translating it yields CASSPPNSGSRSFAQYF.

The rearrangement uses TRBV5-1 and TRBJ1-4, with D perhaps matching TRBD1 (5 bases). V shed 4 bases and J shed 16 bases, with 20 bases lying between them. CDR1 and CDR2 (germline): SGHRS, YFSETQ. The CDR3 consists of 13 residues. CDR3 sequence reads: CASSRSRGKRTFF. CDR3 coding DNA: TGCGCCAGCAGCCGGAGCCGGGGCAAACGTACGTTTTTT.

This clone was recorded only once. The rearrangement links TRBV19 to TRBJ2-1; weak D call: TRBD1 (5 bases). V lost 4 bases, J lost 7 bases, and 17 bases lay in between. CDR1 is LNHDA, CDR2 SQIVND, per germline (reference sequence). CDR3 size: 15 residues. The CDR3, as DNA: TGTGCCAGTAGTAGTGACAGCCGTTATAGGAATGAGCAGTTCTTC. Its protein is CASSSDSRYRNEQFF.